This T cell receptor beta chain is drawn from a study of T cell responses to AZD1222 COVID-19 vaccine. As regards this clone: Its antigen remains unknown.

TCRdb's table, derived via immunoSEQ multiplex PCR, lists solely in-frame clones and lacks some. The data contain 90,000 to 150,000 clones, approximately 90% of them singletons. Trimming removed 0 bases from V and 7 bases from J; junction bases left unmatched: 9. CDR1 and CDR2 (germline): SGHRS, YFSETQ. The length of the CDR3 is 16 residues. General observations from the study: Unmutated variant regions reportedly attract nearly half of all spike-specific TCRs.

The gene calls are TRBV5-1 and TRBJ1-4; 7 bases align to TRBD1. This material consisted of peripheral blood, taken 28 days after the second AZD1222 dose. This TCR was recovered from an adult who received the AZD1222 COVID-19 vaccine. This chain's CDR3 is CASSLAMGTVFEKLFF. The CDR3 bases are TGCGCCAGCAGCTTGGCGATGGGGACAGTCTTTGAAAAACTGTTTTTT.